These 5 T cell receptor beta chains originate from one sample sequenced in a study of T cells in Graves' hyperthyroidism and ophthalmopathy. RNA transcripts gave rise to amplified TCR beta CDR3 regions. The TCR CDR3 first-round RT-PCR relied on the HTBI primer set. TCRdb recomputed calls from the multiplex PCR reads with MiXCR, one row per CDR3 protein. The data show 350,000 or so distinct CDR3 sequences, over 15% seen once. The sequenced sample consisted of blood. These receptors came from a woman between 50 and 59 years old with Graves' hyperthyroidism.

The chain uses TRBV6-5 and TRBJ1-2, with D uncertain. Germline CDR1 and CDR2: MNHEY and SVGAGI. The CDR3 covers 15 residues. Deletions cut 2 bases from V and 7 bases from J, with 17 bases between. CDR3 sequence: CASSYGLNSGSGYTF. The CDR3 DNA sequence: TGTGCCAGCAGTTACGGCTTAAACTCGGGTAGTGGCTACACCTTC.

The rearrangement joins TRBV7-8 to TRBJ1-1; no firm D call. Trimming left V 3 bases short and J 0 bases short, with 5 bases between. CDR3 length: 13 residues. Germline CDR1 SGHVS, CDR2 FQNEAQ. The CDR3 here is CASSFKMNTEAFF. In DNA, the CDR3 is TGTGCCAGCAGCTTTAAAATGAACACTGAAGCTTTCTTT.

The gene calls are TRBV5-8 and TRBJ1-2; D is unclear. CDR3 length: 16 amino acids. Trimming left V 0 bases short and J 3 bases short, with 15 bases between. From germline, CDR1 is SGHTS and CDR2 YDEGEE. CDR3 nucleotides: TGTGCCAGCAGCTTGGCCGACGTGGGATTGTACTATGGCTACACCTTC. It specifies CASSLADVGLYYGYTF.

The chain combines TRBV20-1 with TRBJ2-7; 10 nucleotides align to TRBD2. The V gene's germline CDR1 is DFQATT and CDR2 SNEGSKA (reference sequence). The trim removed 2 bases at V and 3 bases at J, leaving 10 bases unmatched. The CDR3 runs to 16 residues. CDR3 residues: CSARPHYSGRNYEQYF. CDR3 DNA: TGCAGTGCTAGACCCCATTATAGCGGGAGGAACTACGAGCAGTACTTC.

This clonotype was seen repeatedly, ten times or more. The J gene is TRBJ2-1, the V gene TRBV7-9; D is ambiguous. There are 15 residues in the CDR3. V lost 5 bases and J lost 0, with 11 bases in between. CDR1 and CDR2 from the germline V gene are SEHNR and FQNEAQ (reference sequence). This CDR3 is CASSDRPSSYNEQFF. The CDR3 DNA reads as TGTGCCAGCAGCGACCGCCCGAGCTCCTACAATGAGCAGTTCTTC.